Listed below are T cell receptor beta chains from one sample, sequenced in a study of shared clonotypes between healthy human individuals. The repertoire was sequenced with immunoSEQ multiplex PCR; TCRdb's copy has only in-frame clones and lacks some. The repertoire holds hundreds of thousands of clones, with 80% to 95% as singletons. The source material was naive CD8+ T cells sorted from blood. The receptors were sampled from a man between 25 and 39 years old in good health. The CDR3 runs from the conserved cysteine through the conserved F or W. The order of the fields is V gene, CDR3 protein.

>TRBV27
CASSLHGQGFYEQYF
>TRBV7-2
CASSLDWETQYF
>TRBV7-9
CASSLTREMELFF
>TRBV7-9
CASSLALSIGSSYEQYF
>TRBV13
CASSFRDEQFF
>TRBV29-1
CSVEPSGSYEQFF
>TRBV16
CASSQSVQGWTDTQYF
>TRBV5-1
CASSPSVGQGIQETQYF
>TRBV27
CASSYGGHTEAFF
>TRBV7-9
CASSSENNEQFF
>TRBV7-9
CASSPPFPAEQYF
>TRBV7-9
CASSRTSGRTDTQYF
>TRBV18
CASSPPLAGNAYEQYF
>TRBV4-3
CASSRDPGDNYGYTF
>TRBV10-3
CAISESGQDVIPDEQFF
>TRBV19
CASSIRGQGTYEQYF
>TRBV27
CASSSLARNTGELFF
>TRBV13
CASSLNTVISGTTDTQYF
>TRBV11-2
CASSLYSGEQYF
>TRBV14
CASSRSGRNSYEQYF
>TRBV2
CAKSGTVSGNTIYF
>TRBV29-1
CSIKQDYSGNTIYF
>TRBV9
CASSVEITGELFF
>TRBV30
CAWPLRVRGGNQPQHF
>TRBV7-3
CASSPLGTGNEQFF
>TRBV11-2
CASSLGAWWEQYF